The T cell receptor (beta chain) described here comes from a study of vaccination effects on CD4 cells after COVID-19. Sequencing in the ViraFEST assay came after antigen-specific CD4+ T cells had been expanded with viral peptide pools, which were used to stimulate PBMC. Subsequent to 10 days of culture, CD4+ T cells were isolated. Per the germline V gene, CDR1 is MGHDK and CDR2 is SYGVNS. V was clipped by 1 base and J by 3 bases, with 18 bases between them. The CDR3 has 17 residues. On this clone: Its antigen remains unidentified.

Measured with immunoSEQ multiplex PCR; TCRdb has only the in-frame clones, and not every one. The sample holds about 22,000 clones, around 66% seen once. The clonotype comes from a human donor who received a COVID-19 vaccine. Sequencing was performed on CD4+ T cells from PBMCs cultured with HCoV-229E spike peptides, taken before COVID-19 vaccination. J is TRBJ1-2 and V is TRBV25-1, with D uncertain. The CDR3, as DNA: TGTGCCAGCAGTGAATTAGGAACCAGTGACACGCACTATGGCTACACCTTC. Residues: CASSELGTSDTHYGYTF.